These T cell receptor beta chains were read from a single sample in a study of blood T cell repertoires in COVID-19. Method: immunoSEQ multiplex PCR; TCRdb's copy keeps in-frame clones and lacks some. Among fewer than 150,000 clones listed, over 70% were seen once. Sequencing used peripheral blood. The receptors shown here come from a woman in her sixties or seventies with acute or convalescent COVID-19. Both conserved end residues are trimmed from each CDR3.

CDR3 protein: ASSQTGIIRNTIY
V gene: TRBV4-1
J gene: TRBJ1-3
CDR3 length: 13

CDR3 protein: ASSKGQGPLMTEAF
V gene: TRBV19
J gene: TRBJ1-1
CDR3 length: 14

CDR3 protein: ASRSGVKSPLH
V gene: TRBV28
J gene: TRBJ1-6
CDR3 length: 11

CDR3 protein: ASTSQGHSYNEQF
V gene: TRBV2
J gene: TRBJ2-1
CDR3 length: 13

CDR3 protein: ASRAGTGRYGYT
V gene: TRBV6-5
J gene: TRBJ1-2
CDR3 length: 12

CDR3 protein: ASSGGNQPQH
V gene: TRBV11-2
J gene: TRBJ1-5
CDR3 length: 10

CDR3 protein: ASSLFSTAQETQY
V gene: TRBV5-1
J gene: TRBJ2-5
CDR3 length: 13

CDR3 protein: ASSLGTGGATGELF
V gene: TRBV18
J gene: TRBJ2-2
CDR3 length: 14

CDR3 protein: ASRNRDVYGYT
V gene: TRBV7-9
J gene: TRBJ1-2
CDR3 length: 11

CDR3 protein: ASSRQLNTEAF
V gene: TRBV11-2
J gene: TRBJ1-1
CDR3 length: 11

CDR3 protein: ASSVRDRGLGYT
V gene: TRBV19
J gene: TRBJ1-2
CDR3 length: 12

CDR3 protein: ASRGTGQLYGYT
V gene: TRBV2
J gene: TRBJ1-2
CDR3 length: 12

CDR3 protein: ASSYSQLTKRGQY
V gene: TRBV6-6
J gene: TRBJ2-7
CDR3 length: 13

CDR3 protein: ASSQEKFGTKRTDTQY
V gene: TRBV14
J gene: TRBJ2-3
CDR3 length: 16

CDR3 protein: ASSLGGQGNTGELF
V gene: TRBV5-1
J gene: TRBJ2-2
CDR3 length: 14

CDR3 protein: ASSQGQGNSPLH
V gene: TRBV4-1
J gene: TRBJ1-6
CDR3 length: 12

CDR3 protein: ASSSVGRGGRDEQY
V gene: TRBV28
J gene: TRBJ2-7
CDR3 length: 14

CDR3 protein: ASSLPGDYGYT
V gene: TRBV11-2
J gene: TRBJ1-2
CDR3 length: 11

CDR3 protein: ASSIAAAYEQY
V gene: TRBV19
J gene: TRBJ2-7
CDR3 length: 11

CDR3 protein: SAGLAGLFQETQY
V gene: TRBV29-1
J gene: TRBJ2-5
CDR3 length: 13

CDR3 protein: ASTPGVGTVNTGELF
V gene: TRBV28
J gene: TRBJ2-2
CDR3 length: 15

CDR3 protein: ASSGGTGESEQY
V gene: TRBV5-1
J gene: TRBJ2-7
CDR3 length: 12

CDR3 protein: ASSRDNPYEQY
V gene: TRBV5-1
J gene: TRBJ2-7
CDR3 length: 11

CDR3 protein: ASSYTGFNEQF
V gene: TRBV5-6
J gene: TRBJ2-1
CDR3 length: 11

CDR3 protein: ASSSPGLSSYEQY
V gene: TRBV6-5
J gene: TRBJ2-7
CDR3 length: 13

CDR3 protein: ASSPTGNMNTEAF
V gene: TRBV28
J gene: TRBJ1-1
CDR3 length: 13

CDR3 protein: ASSYQGSGGYT
V gene: TRBV6-5
J gene: TRBJ1-2
CDR3 length: 11

CDR3 protein: ASSPETGNQPQH
V gene: TRBV18
J gene: TRBJ1-5
CDR3 length: 12

CDR3 protein: ARITPPGGSTEAF
V gene: TRBV19
J gene: TRBJ1-1
CDR3 length: 13

CDR3 protein: ASSWDRDNYGYT
V gene: TRBV5-4
J gene: TRBJ1-2
CDR3 length: 12